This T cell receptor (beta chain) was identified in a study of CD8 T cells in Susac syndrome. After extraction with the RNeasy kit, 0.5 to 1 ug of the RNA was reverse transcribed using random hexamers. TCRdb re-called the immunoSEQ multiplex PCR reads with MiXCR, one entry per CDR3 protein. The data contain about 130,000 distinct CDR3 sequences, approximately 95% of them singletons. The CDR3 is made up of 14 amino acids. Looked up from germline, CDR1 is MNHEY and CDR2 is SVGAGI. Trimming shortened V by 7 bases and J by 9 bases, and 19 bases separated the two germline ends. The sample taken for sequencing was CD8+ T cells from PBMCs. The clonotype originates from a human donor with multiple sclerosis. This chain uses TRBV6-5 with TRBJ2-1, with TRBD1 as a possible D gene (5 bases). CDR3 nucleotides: TGTGCCAGCACCACTTTCCTAAGGGGTACTGAGCAGTTCTTC. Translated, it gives CASTTFLRGTEQFF.